This TCR beta chain came from a study of cytomegalovirus exposure and HLA in healthy donors. Use of 60 Vbeta and 13 Jbeta primers characterized the PCR. Clones were sequenced by immunoSEQ multiplex PCR, and TCRdb holds only the in-frame ones, with some missing. In the table there are about 150,000 clones, over 70% of which are singletons. Notes on this clone: Antigen: not known.

The CDR3 length is 17 residues. Trimming took 6 bases from V and 0 from J; bases not matched to a gene: 10. In germline, CDR1 is MGHRA, CDR2 YSYEKL. General observations from the study: Segments of the TCR beta V type were, in most cases, productive about 90% or about 30% of the time in an earlier analysis. It was reported in a later analysis that an Asian-associated ancestry cluster showed fewer N-insertions than the 666-donor mean.

This chain uses TRBV4-1 with TRBJ1-5, with TRBD1 matching over 8 bases. Specimen: PBMCs. The origin of this receptor is a woman younger than 30 in good health and CMV-seronegative. The CDR3 loop reads CASSQTGDAYSNQPQHF. CDR3 bases: TGCGCCAGCAGTCAGACAGGGGACGCATATAGCAATCAGCCCCAGCATTTT.